Detailed here is one T cell receptor beta chain. The junction departs from germline at one end; a sequencing error may be responsible. These data belong to a study of blood T cell repertoires in COVID-19. Authors' methods: Scientists estimated how many nucleated cells there were by amplifying reference gene primers. Repertoires were generated with immunoSEQ multiplex PCR, while TCRdb's copy carries only in-frame clones and drops some. V, J and clone size are taken as reported in that table, and D and trimming were inferred from the DNA itself. The repertoire holds roughly 250,000 clones, with approximately 90% as singletons. Participant-given clinical history determined each cohort assignment. CDR1 GTSNPN and CDR2 SVGIG come from the germline V gene (reference sequence). The CDR3 covers 13 residues.

The sequence was collected from a woman in her 30s with acute COVID-19. Material: PBMCs or T cells enriched from blood (not recorded which). The chain combines TRBV30 with TRBJ1-6, with TRBD1 matching 7 bases. The CDR3 sequence is CAWSLKGVQGDLF. As DNA, the CDR3 is TGTGCCTGGAGTTTAAAAGGGGTGCAGGGGGATCTCTTT.